These 10 T cell receptor beta chains came from one sample sequenced in a study of early T cells in non-severe SARS-CoV-2 infection. In TCRdb, the 5' RACE reads were re-called with MiXCR into one record per CDR3 protein. The sample includes tens of thousands of distinct CDR3 sequences, 9.5% to 13% of them seen just once. The sample consisted of whole blood. Receptors were obtained from an adult who was a healthcare worker with PCR-confirmed SARS-CoV-2 infection or an uninfected control (not recorded which).

The V gene is TRBV6-2 or TRBV6-3, the J gene TRBJ2-7, with 8 bases identical to TRBD1. The CDR3 length is 15 residues. Per the germline V gene, CDR1 is MNHEY and CDR2 is SVGEGT. V shed 6 bases, J shed 2 bases, and the junction held 9 bases outside the gene matches. DNA for the CDR3: TGTGCCAGCAGCGACGGACAGGGACCCACCTACGAGCAGTACTTC. Protein product: CASSDGQGPTYEQYF.

This clonotype was recorded many times. The V call is TRBV7-2, the J call TRBJ2-5; D call uncertain. This CDR3 has 13 residues. The germline CDR1 and CDR2 sequences are SGHTA and FQGNSA. Deletions cut 2 bases from V and 5 bases from J, with 9 bases between. This CDR3 is CASSLSVEETQYF. The CDR3, as DNA: TGTGCCAGCAGCTTATCCGTGGAGGAGACCCAGTACTTC.

This clonotype has at least ten counts. The V call is TRBV7-8, the J call TRBJ2-7; possible D gene TRBD2, 6 bases. The CDR3 length is 14 residues. Germline CDR1 and CDR2: SGHVS and FQNEAQ. The germline V and J ends were trimmed by 5 bases and 4 bases, with 15 bases remaining between them. The CDR3 DNA is TGTGCCAGCAGCCCCGGACGAGGGAGGTACGAGCAGTACTTC. Translation gives CASSPGRGRYEQYF.

This clonotype was observed many times. This sequence joins TRBV7-3 and TRBJ2-5; D might be TRBD2 (5 bases). CDR3 length equals 16 residues. The V end lost 5 bases, the J end lost 4 bases, and 20 bases lay between the germline ends. Germline CDR1 reads SGHTA; CDR2 reads FQGTGA. This CDR3 reads CASSPMKLGPIETQYF. CDR3 DNA: TGTGCCAGCAGCCCCATGAAACTAGGGCCAATAGAGACCCAGTACTTC. Full variable domain (rest looked up from reference TRBV7-3 and TRBJ2-5): GAGVSQTPSNKVTEKGKYVELRCDPISGHTALYWYRQSLGQGPEFLIYFQGTGAADDSGLPNDRFFAVRPEGSVSTLKIQRTERGDSAVYLCASSPMKLGPIETQYFGPGTRLLVL.

This clonotype was detected a few times. The chain employs TRBV2 and TRBJ1-4; D possibly corresponds to TRBD1 (5 bases). V lost 2 bases to trimming and J lost 3 bases, with 10 bases between them. The CDR3 covers 15 residues. Per the germline V gene, CDR1 is SNHLY and CDR2 is FYNNEI. The DNA for the CDR3 is TGTGCCAGCAGTGAACAGGGTCCTGCTAATGAAAAACTGTTTTTT. Translated: CASSEQGPANEKLFF.

Regarding this clonotype: Since a much larger clone is just one base distant, this may be a read error. This rearrangement joins TRBV6-5 to TRBJ1-1, with D uncertain. This CDR3 has 11 residues. CDR1 and CDR2 (germline): MNHEY, SVGAGI. As DNA, the CDR3 is TGTGCCGGCAGTATGAACACTGAAGCTTTCTTT. It yields the protein CAGSMNTEAFF.

There are many counts of this clonotype. J is TRBJ2-2 and V is TRBV20-1, with TRBD1 as a possible D gene (7 bases). Trimming stripped 3 bases from V and 3 bases from J, with 14 bases between. The V gene's germline CDR1 is DFQATT and CDR2 SNEGSKA (reference sequence). CDR3 length: 15 residues. The CDR3 protein is CSASRQGGYTGELFF. In nucleotides, the CDR3 is TGCAGTGCTAGTAGGCAGGGGGGTTACACCGGGGAGCTGTTTTTT.

V is TRBV2 and J is TRBJ2-5; D is unclear. V was trimmed by 3 bases and J by 6 bases, leaving 2 bases between them. The CDR3 sequence is 10 residues long. Germline CDR1 is SNHLY and CDR2 is FYNNEI. The CDR3 DNA follows: TGTGCCAGCAGTGAGCAGACCCAGTACTTC. Amino acids: CASSEQTQYF.

There are many counts of this clonotype. V is TRBV20-1 and J is TRBJ2-3, with 10 bases that match TRBD2. This CDR3 region has 15 residues. Germline assignment: CDR1 DFQATT and CDR2 SNEGSKA (reference sequence). Unmatched junction bases numbered 9, after V lost 4 bases and J lost 5 bases. The CDR3 region has the DNA TGCAGTGCTAACCAAGCGGGGGGGCTGGAAGATACGCAGTATTTT. Translated: CSANQAGGLEDTQYF.

The table lists this clonotype with many counts. The chain couples TRBV29-1 to TRBJ2-4; D is unresolved. Trimming cost V 6 bases and J 0 bases, with 6 bases left between them. This CDR3 contains 12 residues. CDR1 is SQVTM, CDR2 ANQGSEA, per germline. CDR3 coding DNA: TGCAGCGTAGGGCTAGCCAAAAACATTCAGTACTTC. Its translation: CSVGLAKNIQYF. The full variable domain, its missing parts supplied by reference TRBV29-1 and TRBJ2-4, is SAVISQKPSRDICQRGTSLTIQCQVDSQVTMMFWYRQQPGQSLTLIATANQGSEATYESGFVIDKFPISRPNLTFSTLTVSNMSPEDSSIYLCSVGLAKNIQYFGAGTRLSVL.